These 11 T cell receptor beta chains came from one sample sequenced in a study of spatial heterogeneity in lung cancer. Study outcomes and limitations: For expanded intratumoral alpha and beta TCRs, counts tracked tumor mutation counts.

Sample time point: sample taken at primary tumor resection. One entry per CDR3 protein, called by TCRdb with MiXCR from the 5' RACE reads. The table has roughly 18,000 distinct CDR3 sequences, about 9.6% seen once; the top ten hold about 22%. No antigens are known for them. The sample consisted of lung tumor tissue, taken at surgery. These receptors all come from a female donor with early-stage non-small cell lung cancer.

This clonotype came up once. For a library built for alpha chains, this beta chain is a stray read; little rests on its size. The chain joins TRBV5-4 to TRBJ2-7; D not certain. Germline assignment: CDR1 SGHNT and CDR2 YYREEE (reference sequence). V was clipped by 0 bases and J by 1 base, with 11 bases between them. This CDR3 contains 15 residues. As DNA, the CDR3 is TGTGCCAGCAGCTTGGATGTGGGAAGGTCCTACGAGCAGTACTTC. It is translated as CASSLDVGRSYEQYF. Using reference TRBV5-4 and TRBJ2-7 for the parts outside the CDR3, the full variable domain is ETGVTQSPTHLIKTRGQQVTLRCSSQSGHNTVSWYQQALGQGPQFIFQYYREEENGRGNFPPRFSGLQFPNYSSELNVNALELDDSALYLCASSLDVGRSYEQYFGPGTRLTVT.

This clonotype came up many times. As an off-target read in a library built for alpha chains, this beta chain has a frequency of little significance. CDR3 DNA sequence: TGCGCCAGCAGCCAAGTTTTGGGGGTATACAATGAGCAGTTCTTC. It yields the protein CASSQVLGVYNEQFF. The rearrangement links TRBV4-1 to TRBJ2-1, with D perhaps matching TRBD1 or TRBD2 (5 bases each). This CDR3 comprises 15 residues. Per germline, CDR1 MGHRA and CDR2 YSYEKL. Trimming cost V 1 base and J 4 bases, with 11 bases left between them.

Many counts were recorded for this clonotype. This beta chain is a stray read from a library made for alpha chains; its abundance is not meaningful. The CDR3 loop is CASSIGQVGAYEQYF. DNA for the CDR3: TGCGCCAGCAGCATAGGACAGGTTGGCGCGTACGAGCAGTACTTC. J is TRBJ2-7 and V is TRBV5-1; 7 bases fit TRBD1. Per germline, CDR1 SGHRS and CDR2 YFSETQ. The V and J ends lost 4 bases and 4 bases, in that order; junction bases with no gene match: 11. This CDR3 is 15 amino acids long. Looking up the rest from reference TRBV5-1 and TRBJ2-7 gives the full variable domain: KAGVTQTPRYLIKTRGQQVTLSCSPISGHRSVSWYQQTPGQGLQFLFEYFSETQRNKGNFPGRFSGRQFSNSRSEMNVSTLELGDSALYLCASSIGQVGAYEQYFGPGTRLTVT.

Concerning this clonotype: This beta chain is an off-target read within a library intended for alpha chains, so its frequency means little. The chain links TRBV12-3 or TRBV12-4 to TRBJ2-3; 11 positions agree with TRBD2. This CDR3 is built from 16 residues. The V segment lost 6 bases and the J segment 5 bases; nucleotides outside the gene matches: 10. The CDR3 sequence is CASSRLAGGTGDTQYF. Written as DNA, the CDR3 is TGTGCCAGCAGCCGCCTAGCGGGGGGCACGGGAGATACGCAGTATTTT.

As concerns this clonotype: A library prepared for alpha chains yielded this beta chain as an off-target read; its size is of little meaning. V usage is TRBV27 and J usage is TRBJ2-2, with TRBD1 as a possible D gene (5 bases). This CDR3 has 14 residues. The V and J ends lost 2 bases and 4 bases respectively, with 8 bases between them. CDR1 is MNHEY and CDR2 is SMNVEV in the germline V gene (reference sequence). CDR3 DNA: TGTGCCAGCAGTTTAGGGGCGAGCACCGGGGAGCTGTTTTTT. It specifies CASSLGASTGELFF.

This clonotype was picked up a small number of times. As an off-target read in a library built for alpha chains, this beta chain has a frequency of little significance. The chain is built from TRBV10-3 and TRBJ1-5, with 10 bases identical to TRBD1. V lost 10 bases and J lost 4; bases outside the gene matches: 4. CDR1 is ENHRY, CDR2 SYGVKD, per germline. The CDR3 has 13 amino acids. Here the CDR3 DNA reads TGTGCCACGTCGGGACAGGGGAATCAGCCCCAGCATTTT. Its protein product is CATSGQGNQPQHF.

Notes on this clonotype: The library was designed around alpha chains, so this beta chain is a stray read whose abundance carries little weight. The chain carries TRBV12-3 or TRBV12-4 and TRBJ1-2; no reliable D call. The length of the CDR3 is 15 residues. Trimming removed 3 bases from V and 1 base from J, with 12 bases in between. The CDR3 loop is CASSLVSTGNYGYTF. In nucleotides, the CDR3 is TGTGCCAGCAGTTTGGTGTCTACGGGTAACTATGGCTACACCTTC.

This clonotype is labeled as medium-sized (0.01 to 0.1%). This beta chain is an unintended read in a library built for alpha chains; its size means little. The CDR3 loop is CASSSGQGSTEAFF. CDR3 sequence (DNA): TGTGCCAGCAGCTCAGGACAGGGTTCAACTGAAGCTTTCTTT. J is TRBJ1-1 and V is TRBV7-9; 8 bases agree with TRBD1. Germline CDR1 is SEHNR and CDR2 is FQNEAQ (reference sequence). V lost 4 bases and J lost 5; bases outside the gene matches: 6. CDR3 length: 14 residues.

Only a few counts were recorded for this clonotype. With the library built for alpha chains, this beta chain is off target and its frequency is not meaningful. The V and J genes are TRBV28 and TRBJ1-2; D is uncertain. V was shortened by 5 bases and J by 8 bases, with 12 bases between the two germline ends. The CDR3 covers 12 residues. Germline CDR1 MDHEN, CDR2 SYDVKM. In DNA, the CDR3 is TGTGCCAGCAGTCCTTTGGTAGGCGGCTACACCTTC. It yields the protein CASSPLVGGYTF.

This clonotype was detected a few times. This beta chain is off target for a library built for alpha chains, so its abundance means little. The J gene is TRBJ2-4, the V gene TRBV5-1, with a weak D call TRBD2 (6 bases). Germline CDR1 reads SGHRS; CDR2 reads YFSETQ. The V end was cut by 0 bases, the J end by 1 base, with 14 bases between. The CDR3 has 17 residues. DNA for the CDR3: TGCGCCAGCAGCTTGGGTGCGGGAAGAGGCGCCAAAAACATTCAGTACTTC. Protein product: CASSLGAGRGAKNIQYF. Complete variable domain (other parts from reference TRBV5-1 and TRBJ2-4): KAGVTQTPRYLIKTRGQQVTLSCSPISGHRSVSWYQQTPGQGLQFLFEYFSETQRNKGNFPGRFSGRQFSNSRSEMNVSTLELGDSALYLCASSLGAGRGAKNIQYFGAGTRLSVL.

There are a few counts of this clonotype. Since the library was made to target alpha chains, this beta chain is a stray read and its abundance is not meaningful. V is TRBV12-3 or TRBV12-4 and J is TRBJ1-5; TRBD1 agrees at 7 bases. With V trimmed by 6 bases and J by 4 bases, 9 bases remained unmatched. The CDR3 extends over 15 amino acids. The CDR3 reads CASRFGQELNQPQHF. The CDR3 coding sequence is TGTGCCAGCAGGTTCGGACAGGAGCTGAATCAGCCCCAGCATTTT.